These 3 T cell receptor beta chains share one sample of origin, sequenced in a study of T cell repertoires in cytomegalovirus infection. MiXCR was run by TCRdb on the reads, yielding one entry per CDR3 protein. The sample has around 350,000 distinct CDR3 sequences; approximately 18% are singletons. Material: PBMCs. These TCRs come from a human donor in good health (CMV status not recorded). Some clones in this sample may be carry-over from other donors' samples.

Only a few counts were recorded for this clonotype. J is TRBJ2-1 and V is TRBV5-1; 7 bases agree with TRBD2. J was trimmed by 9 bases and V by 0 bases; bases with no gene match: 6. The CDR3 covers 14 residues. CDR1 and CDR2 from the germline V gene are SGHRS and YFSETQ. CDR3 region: CASSLASGKGEQFF. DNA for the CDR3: TGCGCCAGCAGCTTGGCTAGCGGAAAGGGTGAGCAGTTCTTC.

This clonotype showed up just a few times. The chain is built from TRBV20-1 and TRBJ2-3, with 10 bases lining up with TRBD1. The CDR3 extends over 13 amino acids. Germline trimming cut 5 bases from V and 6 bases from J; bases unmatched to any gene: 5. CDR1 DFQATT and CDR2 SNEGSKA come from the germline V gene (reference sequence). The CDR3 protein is CSASGTGADTQYF. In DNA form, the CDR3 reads TGCAGTGCTTCGGGGACAGGGGCGGATACGCAGTATTTT.

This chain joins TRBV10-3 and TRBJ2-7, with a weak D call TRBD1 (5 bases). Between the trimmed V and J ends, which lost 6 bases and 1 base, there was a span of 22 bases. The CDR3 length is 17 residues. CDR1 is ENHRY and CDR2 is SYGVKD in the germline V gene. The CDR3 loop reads CAISQPENGARSYEQYF. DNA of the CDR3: TGTGCCATCAGCCAACCGGAGAATGGGGCTAGGTCCTACGAGCAGTACTTC.